The sequence of this T cell receptor (beta chain) was determined in a study of T cells in Graves' hyperthyroidism and ophthalmopathy (dated by TCRdb to about 2019). About the investigation overall: Peripheral blood was sampled at the time of initial diagnosis, prior to any treatment. To identify distinguishing TCR V-J signatures, a discovery cohort of roughly 100 patients was used, comprising 43 with Graves' ophthalmopathy and some 60 with stable Graves' hyperthyroidism. Following sampling, methimazole starting at 30 mg daily was given to hyperthyroidism patients, and high-dose intravenous methylprednisolone was given to ophthalmopathy patients. For training and testing, the 100 or so patients in the discovery cohort were randomly divided in a 7:3 ratio. Prospective prediction of ophthalmopathy was tested in an independent validation cohort of fewer than 20 hyperthyroidism patients and some 17 patients who later progressed to ophthalmopathy. Thyroid tissue and blood T-cell repertoires from about six Graves' hyperthyroidism patients were also compared in the study. TCR Vbeta CDR3 sequencing of fewer than 150 peripheral blood samples (roughly 41 ophthalmopathy, over 70 hyperthyroidism and some 17 progressor patients) is reported in the paper. On the study overall, not on this receptor specifically: No statistical method was used to fix the sample size in advance, and group allocation was not hidden from the investigators. In validation, progression to ophthalmopathy was predicted by the model with 70.59% sensitivity and 72.22% specificity, a median of about 6.4 months before onset. Most expanded thyroid clonotypes (frequency above 0.001) were also detected in blood, suggesting blood repertoires may reflect thyroid immune responses. Ophthalmopathy was separated from stable hyperthyroidism by a 13 V-J signature model, with just over 85% sensitivity and 81% to 82% specificity obtained in cross-validation and 80%/75% obtained in testing.

The TCR beta CDR3 regions were amplified from the RNA transcripts. The first round of RT-PCR for the TCR CDR3 was performed with the HTBI primer set and the Qiagen OneStep RT-PCR kit. The libraries were constructed in a second round of multiplex PCR and then size-selected and purified. Sequencing of the libraries was done on an Illumina HiSeq2000 using paired-end 100 bp reads. Per the source publication's procedure: SOAPnuke was used to process the raw data, removing reads that contained adapters or uncalled bases, had a mean Phred below 15, or lacked an exact match to the constant primer or identifier. High-quality paired reads were merged with COPE v1.2.5, and unique nucleotide sequences were defined as clonotypes. Clonotypes were aligned to IMGT TRBV, TRBD and TRBJ reference segments using MiTCR v1.1. The analysis was restricted to V-J combinations with a frequency above 0.0001, which together covered just over 98% of the repertoires. The TCS score was defined as F50 (clonal expansion) divided by E x V (chaos), with BLOSUM62-based TCRdist calculated between CDR3 peptides within each V-J. Welch's t-statistics and random forest reduced 500 to 650 V-J features to roughly 13, which were used in a naive Bayes classifier (R e1071). In TCRdb, the public reads were trimmed at Q25 with fastp and aligned with MiXCR, with productive beta chains retained. Rows are combined by CDR3 protein, so each entry shows the most common genes and DNA. The V and J calls here are based on TCRdb, not the publication. The sample table contains over 650,000 distinct CDR3 sequences; only one count was recorded for about 15% of them. The ten largest clones take up approximately 8% of the sample.

After removal of 3 bases from V and 7 bases from J, the junction retains 5 bases not matched to a gene. Per the germline V gene (reference sequence), DFQATT is the CDR1 and SNEGSKA is the CDR2. The CDR3, cysteine through phenylalanine, is 13 amino acids long. The CDR3 DNA has 39 bases and is translated from base 1. This clonotype was picked up many times. Its antigen is currently not known. Base qualities were left out, and no much larger clone turns up one base away. Graves' hyperthyroidism was defined as stable when no progression to ophthalmopathy occurred over 18 months of follow-up. Hyperthyroidism patients were aged 18 to 65 years and newly diagnosed, with disease duration of less than 2 months. The study excluded patients with uncontrolled infections, other autoimmune diseases, pregnancy or lactation. Clinical symptoms, serum thyroxine and TRAb, thyroid ultrasound, and orbital computed tomography formed the basis for the diagnoses. PBMCs were separated from over 9 ml of fresh peripheral blood using Ficoll-Paque density gradient centrifugation. Total RNA was extracted with Trizol reagent, and quality was checked on an Agilent 2100 Bioanalyzer.

The sample taken for sequencing was blood. The clonotype was recovered from a man younger than 35 with Graves' hyperthyroidism. The sequence joins TRBV20-1 to TRBJ2-3; TRBD1 matches 9 bases in the middle. The CDR3 loop reads CSAREQGAHTQYF. The DNA sequence is TGCAGTGCTAGGGAACAGGGGGCCCATACGCAGTATTTT.